The 17 T cell receptor beta chains in this list originate from one sample, sequenced in a study of identical twins. TCRdb used MiXCR to reprocess the 5' RACE reads, holding one entry per CDR3 protein. Of roughly 720,000 distinct CDR3 sequences detected, 15% to 20% appear once; the ten largest clones hold about an eighth. The same data also went into a second study, on T cells expressing NK-cell markers.

Sequencing input: PBMCs. All receptors come from a woman between 18 and 29 years old in good health.

The J gene is TRBJ2-2, the V gene TRBV9; D not certain. Germline assignment: CDR1 SGDLS and CDR2 YYNGEE. V dropped 3 bases and J dropped 5 bases, with 8 bases sitting between them. The CDR3 covers 13 residues. CDR3 loop: CASSAGLTGELFF. For the CDR3, the DNA is TGTGCCAGCAGCGCCGGGCTTACCGGGGAGCTGTTTTTT. Based on the CDR3 plus reference TRBV9 and TRBJ2-2, the full variable domain is DSGVTQTPKHLITATGQRVTLRCSPRSGDLSVYWYQQSLDQGLQFLIQYYNGEERAKGNILERFSAQQFPDLHSELNLSSLELGDSALYFCASSAGLTGELFFGEGSRLTVL.

The chain uses TRBV15 and TRBJ2-1; D remains ambiguous. This CDR3 comprises 14 residues. In germline, CDR1 is LNHNV, CDR2 YYDKDF (reference sequence). V lost 2 bases, J lost 6 bases, and 11 bases lay in between. The CDR3 DNA reads TGTGCCACCAGCAGAAACCTAGGTTTCAATGAGCAGTTCTTC. This codes for CATSRNLGFNEQFF.

Ten or more counts support this clonotype. The rearrangement joins TRBV5-5 to TRBJ2-1; 7 bases fit TRBD2. Germline V gives CDR1 SGHKS, CDR2 YYEKEE (reference sequence). The CDR3 runs 14 residues. V was pared by 4 bases and J by 4 bases, with 5 bases of the junction left unmatched. The CDR3 reads CASSPGLSYNEQFF. The DNA for the CDR3 is TGTGCCAGCAGCCCGGGACTAAGTTACAATGAGCAGTTCTTC.

The chain has TRBV7-2 and TRBJ2-5; maybe TRBD1 (5 bases). Between the trimmed V and J ends, which lost 8 bases and 4 bases, there was a span of 17 bases. This CDR3 region has 14 residues. Germline V gene lookup returns CDR1 SGHTA and CDR2 FQGNSA. The CDR3, as DNA: TGTGCCAGCGATTTCGGACATAGGGGAGAGACCCAGTACTTC. Protein product: CASDFGHRGETQYF.

The chain employs TRBV6-6 and TRBJ2-1; D is undetermined. Germline V gene data show CDR1 as MNHNY and CDR2 as SVGAGI (reference sequence). The ends were cut back, 7 bases at V and 15 bases at J, with 16 bases in the middle. This CDR3 has 11 residues. CDR3 region: CASTSGPSLFF. In DNA, the CDR3 is TGTGCCAGCACGTCCGGTCCGAGTCTGTTCTTC.

The table lists this clonotype with a few counts. The chain is built from TRBV12-3 or TRBV12-4 and TRBJ1-2; 7 bases agree with TRBD1. The CDR3 consists of 13 residues. The junction had 5 bases not matched to a gene; V was cut back by 6 bases and J by 4 bases. CDR3 bases: TGTGCCAGCAGAGAAACAGGGGCCTATGGCTACACCTTC. Translated: CASRETGAYGYTF.

This clonotype was detected a few times. The CDR3 DNA is TGCAGTGCCCCACAGGGATCTAATGAAAAACTGTTTTTT. It translates to CSAPQGSNEKLFF. The chain employs TRBV20-1 and TRBJ1-4; TRBD1 might be the D (6 bases). The CDR3 length is 13 residues. V gave up 6 bases and J gave up 3 bases, with 11 bases separating them. CDR1 is DFQATT and CDR2 is SNEGSKA in the germline V gene (reference sequence).

The V and J genes are TRBV7-8 and TRBJ2-7; 7 bases match TRBD1. J gave up 3 bases and V 4 bases, and 6 bases lay outside the gene matches. The CDR3 is 14 amino acids. The V gene's germline CDR1 is SGHVS and CDR2 FQNEAQ. This chain's CDR3 is CASSYEDRFYEQYF. The CDR3, as DNA: TGTGCCAGCAGCTATGAGGACAGGTTCTACGAGCAGTACTTC.

V usage is TRBV29-1 and J usage is TRBJ1-2, with D perhaps TRBD1 (5 bases). V lost 5 bases, J lost 4 bases, and 8 bases lay in between. In germline, CDR1 is SQVTM, CDR2 ANQGSEA. This CDR3 spans 11 amino acids. CDR3 region: CSVMRGYGYTF. CDR3 nucleotide sequence: TGCAGCGTTATGAGGGGCTATGGCTACACCTTC.

In its sample, this clonotype was seen a few times. CDR3 protein: CASSLVTSLRHNEQFF. DNA for the CDR3: TGTGCCAGCAGCTTAGTGACTAGTCTTAGGCACAATGAGCAGTTCTTC. The genes are TRBV7-9 and TRBJ2-1; TRBD2 might be the D (6 bases). The germline V gene encodes CDR1 SEHNR and CDR2 FQNEAQ (reference sequence). The CDR3 runs to 16 residues. V was cut by 1 base and J by 5 bases, with 15 bases left in between.

This clonotype was observed a few times. The V and J genes are TRBV12-3 or TRBV12-4 and TRBJ2-3; weak D call: TRBD2 (6 bases). Trimming stripped 5 bases from V and 2 bases from J, with 17 bases between. The length of the CDR3 is 16 residues. This CDR3 reads CASSPGDFSTTDTQYF. CDR3 coding DNA: TGTGCCAGCAGTCCCGGGGACTTCAGCACCACAGATACGCAGTATTTT.

In its sample, this clonotype was seen a few times. This rearrangement joins TRBV5-1 to TRBJ2-4; 12 nucleotides agree with TRBD2. This CDR3 region has 17 residues. Germline CDR1 SGHRS, CDR2 YFSETQ. The ends lost 0 bases at V and 1 base at J; junction bases unmatched: 2. The CDR3 nucleotides read TGCGCCAGCAGCTTGGCCGGGACTAGCGGGGCCAAAAACATTCAGTACTTC. This sequence encodes CASSLAGTSGAKNIQYF. The whole variable domain, remainder taken from reference TRBV5-1 and TRBJ2-4, is KAGVTQTPRYLIKTRGQQVTLSCSPISGHRSVSWYQQTPGQGLQFLFEYFSETQRNKGNFPGRFSGRQFSNSRSEMNVSTLELGDSALYLCASSLAGTSGAKNIQYFGAGTRLSVL.

The chain uses TRBV20-1 and TRBJ2-1; possible D gene TRBD2, 6 bases. The CDR3 loop spans 11 amino acids. CDR1 DFQATT and CDR2 SNEGSKA come from the germline V gene (reference sequence). For the CDR3, the DNA is TGCGCGGGGCTAGCTAAGGATGAGCAGTTCTTC. This translates into CAGLAKDEQFF.

In this sample, this clonotype turned up a few times. This chain uses TRBV15 with TRBJ2-1; D remains ambiguous. The CDR3 spans 13 residues. The ends were cut back, 8 bases at V and 5 bases at J, with 13 bases in the middle. In germline, CDR1 is LNHNV, CDR2 YYDKDF (reference sequence). The CDR3 protein is CATSPTVDNEQFF. The CDR3 nucleotides are TGTGCCACCTCCCCCACCGTCGACAATGAGCAGTTCTTC.

This clonotype was seen only a few times. The CDR3 sequence: CASSSTSGVSYEQYF. DNA of the CDR3: TGTGCCAGCAGCTCGACTAGCGGGGTTTCCTACGAGCAGTACTTC. V gene TRBV5-6 combines with J gene TRBJ2-7; 11 nucleotides align to TRBD2. The V gene's germline CDR1 is SGHDT and CDR2 YYEEEE. The ends lost 3 bases at V and 1 base at J; junction bases unmatched: 3. The CDR3 runs 15 residues.

The chain uses TRBV10-3 and TRBJ1-5, with D unresolved. The CDR3 is 15 amino acids. The V and J ends lost 0 bases and 3 bases respectively, with 9 bases between them. Germline CDR1 and CDR2: ENHRY and SYGVKD. The CDR3 region has the DNA TGTGCCATCAGTGAGTCGGGCGCAACCAATCAGCCCCAGCATTTT. This gives the protein CAISESGATNQPQHF.

The CDR3 spells CASSQVGRESYEQYF. The DNA of the CDR3 is TGTGCCAGCAGCCAAGTTGGGAGAGAGTCCTACGAGCAGTACTTC. The chain combines TRBV4-2 with TRBJ2-7; possibly TRBD2 for D (5 bases). Germline V gene data show CDR1 as LGHNA and CDR2 as YNFKEQ. This CDR3 comprises 15 residues. Trimming shortened V by 1 base and J by 1 base, and 11 bases separated the two germline ends.